A single sample gave rise to the 28 T cell receptor beta chains below, sequenced in a study of T cell changes during pregnancy in multiple sclerosis. Profiling relied on immunoSEQ multiplex PCR, and the TCRdb table lists in-frame clones only, not all of them. The sample yields roughly 100,000 clones, around 94% seen once. The sample was peripheral blood, taken after pregnancy. Receptor source: a female donor with multiple sclerosis, enrolled in a pregnancy study.

The chain employs TRBV7-9 and TRBJ1-5; 7 bases map to TRBD1. Germline CDR1 reads SEHNR; CDR2 reads FQNEAQ (reference sequence). V shed 6 bases, J shed 6 bases, and the junction held 11 bases outside the gene matches. The CDR3 totals 15 residues. The CDR3 region has the DNA TGTGCCAGCAGTCCCTCAGGGGGGCAGGGTCAGCCCCAGCATTTT. Translated: CASSPSGGQGQPQHF.

The J gene is TRBJ2-7, the V gene TRBV7-9; perhaps TRBD2 as D (5 bases). The CDR3 consists of 14 residues. The germline V gene encodes CDR1 SEHNR and CDR2 FQNEAQ (reference sequence). The V end lost 3 bases, the J end lost 5 bases, and 14 bases lay between the germline ends. CDR3 protein: CASSFSPTGNEQYF. In DNA form, the CDR3 reads TGTGCCAGCAGCTTCTCCCCCACCGGGAACGAGCAGTACTTC.

The gene calls are TRBV11-1 and TRBJ2-1; 12 bases align to TRBD2. V gave up 4 bases and J gave up 4 bases; unmatched junction bases: 11. CDR3 size: 18 residues. From germline, CDR1 is SGHAT and CDR2 FQDESV (reference sequence). CDR3 region: CASSSTQLAGGTYNEQFF. DNA of the CDR3: TGTGCCAGCAGCTCCACCCAACTAGCGGGGGGTACATACAATGAGCAGTTCTTC.

This chain joins TRBV11-2 and TRBJ2-7; tentatively, D is TRBD1 (6 bases). This CDR3 contains 15 residues. Between the trimmed V and J ends, which lost 4 bases and 5 bases, there was a span of 18 bases. CDR1 SGHAT and CDR2 FQNNGV come from the germline V gene. CDR3 amino acids: CASSYNRDTIHEQYF. As DNA, the CDR3 is TGTGCCAGCAGCTACAACCGGGACACTATCCACGAGCAGTACTTC.

V and J are TRBV4-1 and TRBJ1-3; D perhaps matches TRBD1 (5 bases). V was clipped by 3 bases and J by 0 bases, with 9 bases between them. There are 15 residues in the CDR3. Per germline, CDR1 MGHRA and CDR2 YSYEKL. The CDR3 DNA is TGCGCCAGCAGCCAGGGACTGGGCTCTGGAAACACCATATATTTT. Translation gives CASSQGLGSGNTIYF.

CDR3 sequence reads: CASTLAVGDTQYF. The CDR3 nucleotides are TGTGCCAGCACTCTCGCGGTGGGAGATACGCAGTATTTT. This chain links TRBV14 with TRBJ2-3; no clear D. The V and J ends lost 7 bases and 5 bases respectively, with 13 bases between them. From germline, CDR1 is SGHDN and CDR2 FVKESK. The CDR3 has 13 residues.

The chain recombines TRBV10-3 with TRBJ2-2; 7 bases are a match to TRBD1. The CDR3 spans 18 residues. J gave up 0 bases and V 6 bases, and 13 bases lay outside the gene matches. Germline values: CDR1 ENHRY, CDR2 SYGVKD. The CDR3 bases are TGTGCCATCAGGAGGGGGAAGGCACAGGGGCCGAACACCGGGGAGCTGTTTTTT. This translates into CAIRRGKAQGPNTGELFF.

The V and J genes are TRBV9 and TRBJ2-1; TRBD2 matches at 7 bases. The CDR3 length is 15 residues. The V gene end was trimmed by 4 bases and the J gene end by 2 bases; junction bases not matched to a gene: 6. Germline loops: CDR1 SGDLS, CDR2 YYNGEE. The CDR3 sequence is CASSSTSDTYNEQFF. Written as DNA, the CDR3 is TGTGCCAGCAGCTCTACTAGCGATACCTACAATGAGCAGTTCTTC.

This clone was seen only once. The chain combines TRBV7-2 with TRBJ2-7; a weak D match, TRBD1 (5 bases). V gave up 5 bases and J gave up 4 bases, with 12 bases separating them. The germline V gene encodes CDR1 SGHTA and CDR2 FQGNSA. This CDR3 has 13 amino acids. This CDR3 reads CASSQTRQYEQYF. CDR3 DNA: TGTGCCAGCAGCCAGACCCGACAGTACGAGCAGTACTTC. Together with reference TRBV7-2 and TRBJ2-7, the CDR3 gives the full variable domain: GAGVSQSPSNKVTEKGKDVELRCDPISGHTALYWYRQSLGQGLEFLIYFQGNSAPDKSGLPSDRFSAERTGGSVSTLTIQRTQQEDSAVYLCASSQTRQYEQYFGPGTRLTVT.

J is TRBJ2-2 and V is TRBV5-1; no reliable D call. There are 14 residues in the CDR3. The V end was cut by 0 bases, the J end by 2 bases, with 5 bases between. Per germline, CDR1 SGHRS and CDR2 YFSETQ. The CDR3 reads CASSLEANTGELFF. DNA of the CDR3: TGCGCCAGCAGCTTGGAAGCAAACACCGGGGAGCTGTTTTTT.

This sequence joins TRBV30 and TRBJ2-7; perhaps TRBD2 as D (6 bases). The CDR3 consists of 15 residues. With 4 bases removed from V and 4 bases from J, the gap between germline ends came to 20 bases. CDR1 and CDR2 (germline): GTSNPN, SVGIG (reference sequence). The CDR3 spells CAWNGTPLDSYEQYF. CDR3 nucleotide sequence: TGTGCCTGGAATGGGACTCCTTTAGATTCATACGAGCAGTACTTC.

This chain joins TRBV5-1 and TRBJ2-3; TRBD2 might be the D (6 bases). Germline CDR1 reads SGHRS; CDR2 reads YFSETQ. The V gene lost 0 bases and the J gene lost 1 base, with 15 bases spanning the gap. The CDR3 spans 17 residues. The DNA of the CDR3 is TGCGCCAGCAGCTTGGCCGCAGGAGGGCGACGCACAGATACGCAGTATTTT. As protein: CASSLAAGGRRTDTQYF.

Comment on this clone: The same CDR3 is also encoded by other DNA sequences in this sample. The chain recombines TRBV28 with TRBJ2-1; no clear D gene. Trimming pared 4 bases from V and 9 bases from J, leaving 4 bases between. CDR3 size: 10 residues. Looked up from germline, CDR1 is MDHEN and CDR2 is SYDVKM. The CDR3 protein is CASSSREQFF. CDR3 sequence (DNA): TGTGCCAGCAGTTCGCGTGAGCAGTTCTTC.

The chain carries TRBV18 and TRBJ1-3; 8 bases align to TRBD1. CDR3 size: 16 residues. The germline gives CDR1 KGHSH, CDR2 LQKENI. J was trimmed by 7 bases and V by 4 bases; bases with no gene match: 12. The DNA of the CDR3 is TGTGCCAGCTCACTTTATTCCGGGACAGGAGGTAACACCATATATTTT. Protein sequence: CASSLYSGTGGNTIYF. Full variable domain (outside the CDR3, taken from reference TRBV18 and TRBJ1-3): NAGVMQNPRHLVRRRGQEARLRCSPMKGHSHVYWYRQLPEEGLKFMVYLQKENIIDESGMPKERFSAEFPKEGPSILRIQQVVRGDSAAYFCASSLYSGTGGNTIYFGEGSWLTVV.

The chain's CDR3 is CASSQDRTASYGYTF. The DNA for the CDR3 is TGCGCCAGCAGCCAAGATAGGACAGCCAGCTATGGCTACACCTTC. The chain carries TRBV4-3 and TRBJ1-2; maybe TRBD1 (6 bases). Germline CDR1 reads LGHNA; CDR2 reads YSLEER. V lost 0 bases and J lost 4, with 12 bases in between. This CDR3 region has 15 residues.

The rearrangement joins TRBV18 to TRBJ2-1; TRBD2 matches at 7 bases. The trim removed 1 base at V and 7 bases at J, leaving 4 bases unmatched. Per germline, CDR1 KGHSH and CDR2 LQKENI. The CDR3 is made up of 14 amino acids. For the CDR3, the DNA is TGTGCCAGCTCACCACTTCCGGGACTAAATGAGCAGTTCTTC. This codes for CASSPLPGLNEQFF. Supplemented by reference TRBV18 and TRBJ2-1, the full variable domain reads NAGVMQNPRHLVRRRGQEARLRCSPMKGHSHVYWYRQLPEEGLKFMVYLQKENIIDESGMPKERFSAEFPKEGPSILRIQQVVRGDSAAYFCASSPLPGLNEQFFGPGTRLTVL.

The CDR3 here is CASSDFSGVQETQYF. CDR3 sequence (DNA): TGTGCCAGCAGTGATTTTAGCGGAGTACAAGAGACCCAGTACTTC. The V gene is TRBV2, the J gene TRBJ2-5; D possibly corresponds to TRBD2 (6 bases). The CDR3 has 15 residues. V lost 3 bases, J lost 2 bases, and 13 bases lay in between. The V gene's germline CDR1 is SNHLY and CDR2 FYNNEI.

The chain is built from TRBV7-3 and TRBJ1-1; 8 nucleotides line up with TRBD1. The junction had 0 bases not matched to a gene; V was cut back by 2 bases and J by 1 base. This CDR3 comprises 14 residues. Germline values: CDR1 SGHTA, CDR2 FQGTGA. CDR3 nucleotides: TGTGCCAGCAGCTTAGACAGGGGGAACACTGAAGCTTTCTTT. Translating it yields CASSLDRGNTEAFF.

Note on this clone: Other DNA sequences of this sample code for an identical CDR3. This chain connects TRBV7-3 to TRBJ1-1; no clear D gene. Germline V gene data show CDR1 as SGHTA and CDR2 as FQGTGA. This CDR3 contains 13 residues. V was cut by 0 bases and J by 3 bases, with 5 bases left in between. CDR3 residues: CASSLTGDTEAFF. Here the CDR3 DNA reads TGTGCCAGCAGCTTAACGGGAGACACTGAAGCTTTCTTT.

Notes on this clone: The same CDR3 can be traced to other DNA sequences in this sample. The rearrangement links TRBV5-1 to TRBJ2-5, with TRBD1 matching 8 bases. CDR3 length: 15 amino acids. Trimming at V came to 0 bases and at J to 2 bases, leaving 3 bases not matched to a gene. Germline V gene sequence: CDR1 SGHRS, CDR2 YFSETQ. The CDR3 spells CASSLGTGRQETQYF. The CDR3 DNA follows: TGCGCCAGCAGCTTGGGGACAGGGAGGCAAGAGACCCAGTACTTC.

The chain carries TRBV5-1 and TRBJ2-1, with 9 bases aligning to TRBD2. There are 15 residues in the CDR3. With V trimmed by 4 bases and J by 6 bases, 8 bases remained unmatched. Germline V gene lookup returns CDR1 SGHRS and CDR2 YFSETQ. CDR3 coding DNA: TGCGCCAGCAGCGCAGGGACTAGCCTCCCCAATGAGCAGTTCTTC. Protein: CASSAGTSLPNEQFF.

The chain employs TRBV7-2 and TRBJ1-1; D remains ambiguous. V was cut by 2 bases and J by 2 bases, with 15 bases left in between. CDR1 and CDR2 (germline): SGHTA, FQGNSA. The length of the CDR3 is 16 residues. The CDR3 DNA reads TGTGCCAGCAGCTTATGGATCTCCTTACTAAACACTGAAGCTTTCTTT. Translation: CASSLWISLLNTEAFF.

The chain uses TRBV5-1 and TRBJ2-5; TRBD2 matches at 12 bases. J gave up 2 bases and V 4 bases, and 21 bases lay outside the gene matches. The CDR3 is 21 amino acids. Germline V gives CDR1 SGHRS, CDR2 YFSETQ. The CDR3 region has the DNA TGCGCCAGCAGCCCCTTCCCTAGCGGGGGGGCCACAGGGAGATTGCAAGAGACCCAGTACTTC. Translating it yields CASSPFPSGGATGRLQETQYF.

V is TRBV11-2 and J is TRBJ2-7; maybe TRBD1 (5 bases). This CDR3 spans 14 amino acids. V lost 0 bases, J lost 2 bases, and 8 bases lay in between. Germline loops: CDR1 SGHAT, CDR2 FQNNGV. CDR3 nucleotide sequence: TGTGCCAGCAGCTTAGAGGGGCTTACCTACGAGCAGTACTTC. Its protein is CASSLEGLTYEQYF.

The V gene is TRBV6-6, the J gene TRBJ1-1, with 8 bases fitting TRBD1. Germline V CDR1 and CDR2: MNHNY, SVGAGI (reference sequence). Trimming removed 2 bases from V and 3 bases from J; junction bases left unmatched: 8. This CDR3 is 16 amino acids long. CDR3 residues: CASSYGQGAGYTEAFF. CDR3 DNA sequence: TGTGCCAGCAGTTACGGCCAGGGGGCAGGTTACACTGAAGCTTTCTTT.

The chain couples TRBV9 to TRBJ2-5; unclear D gene. Germline CDR1 is SGDLS and CDR2 is YYNGEE. V was pared by 3 bases and J by 3 bases, with 9 bases between. CDR3 size: 13 residues. Here the CDR3 DNA reads TGTGCCAGCAGCGCCGGGTGGGAAGAGACCCAGTACTTC. Protein sequence: CASSAGWEETQYF.

The chain is built from TRBV7-9 and TRBJ2-1; 11 nucleotides align to TRBD2. Per germline, CDR1 SEHNR and CDR2 FQNEAQ (reference sequence). With 4 bases clipped from V and 8 bases from J, the junction kept 7 bases outside the gene matches. CDR3 length: 15 residues. The CDR3 here is CASSSGTSGKDEQFF. The DNA of the CDR3 is TGTGCCAGCAGCTCCGGGACTAGCGGTAAGGATGAGCAGTTCTTC.

The chain combines TRBV7-9 with TRBJ1-4, with 7 bases matching TRBD1. V lost 5 bases and J lost 3; bases outside the gene matches: 3. CDR1 and CDR2 (germline): SEHNR, FQNEAQ (reference sequence). The CDR3 totals 14 residues. CDR3 protein: CASSHQGANEKLFF. In nucleotides, the CDR3 is TGTGCCAGCAGCCATCAGGGGGCTAATGAAAAACTGTTTTTT.